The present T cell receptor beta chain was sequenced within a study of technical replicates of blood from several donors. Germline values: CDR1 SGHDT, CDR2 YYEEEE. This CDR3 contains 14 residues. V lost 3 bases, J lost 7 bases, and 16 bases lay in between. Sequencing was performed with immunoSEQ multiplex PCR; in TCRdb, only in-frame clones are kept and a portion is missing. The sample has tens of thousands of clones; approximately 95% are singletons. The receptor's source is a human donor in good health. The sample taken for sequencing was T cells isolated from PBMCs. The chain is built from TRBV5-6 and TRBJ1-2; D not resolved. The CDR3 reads CASSYGEGLGGYTF. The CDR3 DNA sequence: TGTGCCAGCAGCTACGGTGAGGGCCTAGGTGGCTACACCTTC.